These 24 T cell receptor beta chains were sequenced from one sample in a study of human thymus T cells. Thymic samples were excised during corrective heart operations. Here immunoSEQ multiplex PCR was the method, and the copy in TCRdb shows in-frame clones only, minus some. The sample lists around 120,000 clones, around 95% seen once, with 0.02% to 0.025% in the top ten. Material for sequencing was thymus tissue. The receptor source for this set is a boy in the first two years of life with a congenital heart defect but otherwise immunologically healthy.

V gene TRBV6-5 combines with J gene TRBJ2-1, with D possibly matching TRBD2 (5 bases). Per germline, CDR1 MNHEY and CDR2 SVGAGI. The V and J ends lost 4 bases and 7 bases respectively, with 17 bases between them. This CDR3 comprises 15 residues. CDR3 protein: CASSSWETSGNEQFF. CDR3 sequence (DNA): TGTGCCAGCAGTTCCTGGGAGACAAGTGGAAATGAGCAGTTCTTC.

This rearrangement joins TRBV7-9 to TRBJ2-7; TRBD1 matches at 8 bases. The V segment lost 5 bases and the J segment 0 bases; nucleotides outside the gene matches: 3. The CDR3 loop spans 14 amino acids. Germline V gene lookup returns CDR1 SEHNR and CDR2 FQNEAQ (reference sequence). The CDR3 DNA is TGTGCCAGCAGCACCGGACAGGGCTCCTACGAGCAGTACTTC. Translating it yields CASSTGQGSYEQYF.

This chain joins TRBV2 and TRBJ2-7; D gene uncertain. The CDR3 runs to 12 residues. Per germline, CDR1 SNHLY and CDR2 FYNNEI. V was trimmed by 6 bases and J by 7 bases, leaving 13 bases between them. CDR3 bases: TGTGCCAGCAGCCTTTCGAACGGAGAGCAGTACTTC. Its protein product is CASSLSNGEQYF.

The chain combines TRBV5-5 with TRBJ2-2; D is perhaps TRBD1 (6 bases). The V end was cut by 4 bases, the J end by 4 bases, with 11 bases between. The CDR3 runs 14 residues. The germline V gene has CDR1 SGHKS and CDR2 YYEKEE (reference sequence). The CDR3 is CASSIGTPTGELFF. The DNA of the CDR3 is TGTGCCAGCAGCATAGGGACACCCACCGGGGAGCTGTTTTTT.

The rearrangement uses TRBV7-2 and TRBJ2-2; maybe TRBD2 (5 bases). The CDR3 covers 15 residues. Germline V gene sequence: CDR1 SGHTA, CDR2 FQGNSA. The ends were cut back, 5 bases at V and 4 bases at J, with 14 bases in the middle. The DNA for the CDR3 is TGTGCCAGCAGCCCCGGACCCCGGGGCACCGGGGAGCTGTTTTTT. This translates into CASSPGPRGTGELFF.

This chain connects TRBV18 to TRBJ2-3, with TRBD2 matching over 8 bases. The CDR3 has 15 residues. Germline assignment: CDR1 KGHSH and CDR2 LQKENI. The trim removed 2 bases at V and 3 bases at J, leaving 4 bases unmatched. The CDR3 DNA reads TGTGCCAGCTCACCATACAGCGGGGGTACAGATACGCAGTATTTT. Its translation is CASSPYSGGTDTQYF.

The V gene is TRBV4-1, the J gene TRBJ2-2, with 7 bases matching TRBD1. Per the germline V gene, CDR1 is MGHRA and CDR2 is YSYEKL. The CDR3 has 16 amino acids. Trimming took 7 bases from V and 3 from J; bases not matched to a gene: 11. In DNA form, the CDR3 reads TGCGCCAGCAACCCGGAAGGGACAGAAGACACCGGGGAGCTGTTTTTT. Its protein product is CASNPEGTEDTGELFF.

The chain links TRBV4-1 to TRBJ2-1, with 8 bases matching TRBD1. The CDR3 runs to 14 residues. V was clipped by 4 bases and J by 6 bases; unmatched bases: 5. Germline assignment: CDR1 MGHRA and CDR2 YSYEKL. CDR3 region: CASSRGQGRNEQFF. CDR3 DNA sequence: TGCGCCAGCAGCCGAGGACAGGGCCGCAATGAGCAGTTCTTC.

The V gene is TRBV10-3, the J gene TRBJ2-2, with D uncertain. CDR1 ENHRY and CDR2 SYGVKD come from the germline V gene. V lost 2 bases, J lost 4 bases, and 8 bases lay in between. This CDR3 contains 14 residues. The CDR3 DNA reads as TGTGCCATCAGTGAGGGACGAAGCACCGGGGAGCTGTTTTTT. Its translation is CAISEGRSTGELFF.

This clone was observed a single time. This chain joins TRBV12-5 and TRBJ1-2, with D hard to call. Trimming took 5 bases from V and 1 from J, leaving 17 bases between them. CDR1 and CDR2 from the germline V gene are LGHNT and FRNRAP. This CDR3 has 16 amino acids. CDR3: CASGLVVEGNNYGYTF. The CDR3 DNA is TGTGCTAGTGGTCTCGTGGTTGAGGGTAATAACTATGGCTACACCTTC.

The rearrangement links TRBV10-3 to TRBJ2-7; 10 bases align to TRBD2. J was trimmed by 4 bases and V by 5 bases; bases with no gene match: 8. Germline CDR1 and CDR2: ENHRY and SYGVKD. The CDR3 spans 15 residues. CDR3 coding DNA: TGTGCCATCAGTCCCTTAGCGGGGGGCGCTTACGAGCAGTACTTC. Translating gives CAISPLAGGAYEQYF.

The genes are TRBV5-6 and TRBJ2-5; 7 bases fit TRBD2. From germline, CDR1 is SGHDT and CDR2 YYEEEE. This CDR3 has 14 residues. The junction had 5 bases not matched to a gene; V was cut back by 1 base and J by 5 bases. CDR3 sequence reads: CASSLSSREETQYF. The DNA for the CDR3 is TGTGCCAGCAGCTTGAGTTCGCGGGAGGAGACCCAGTACTTC.

CDR3 loop: CAIRNRAGELFF. The CDR3 region has the DNA TGTGCCATCAGGAACAGGGCCGGGGAGCTGTTTTTT. The chain joins TRBV10-3 to TRBJ2-2, with D tentatively TRBD1 (6 bases). The CDR3 sequence is 12 residues long. V lost 6 bases and J 6 bases, leaving 8 bases between the germline ends. Germline lookup yields CDR1 ENHRY and CDR2 SYGVKD.

This chain links TRBV6-1 with TRBJ2-6; no clear D gene. From germline, CDR1 is MNHNS and CDR2 SASEGT. V was pared by 2 bases and J by 0 bases, with 11 bases between. The CDR3 contains 17 residues. The CDR3: CASSEPGGSSGANVLTF. The CDR3 DNA sequence: TGTGCCAGCAGTGAACCCGGCGGTTCCTCTGGGGCCAACGTCCTGACTTTC.

The CDR3 spells CSYVRGGDQETQYF. CDR3 nucleotide sequence: TGCAGCTATGTACGGGGGGGGGACCAAGAGACCCAGTACTTC. The J gene is TRBJ2-5, the V gene TRBV29-1; 8 nucleotides line up with TRBD2. CDR1 and CDR2 from the germline V gene are SQVTM and ANQGSEA. This CDR3 region has 14 residues. V lost 8 bases, J lost 0 bases, and 8 bases stayed unmatched.

DNA for the CDR3: TGTGCCAGCAGTTTGCAGGGGTTCCAAGAGACCCAGTACTTC. This codes for CASSLQGFQETQYF. J is TRBJ2-5 and V is TRBV28; D possibly corresponds to TRBD1 (6 bases). The CDR3 totals 14 residues. V was trimmed by 3 bases and J by 1 base, leaving 9 bases between them. Germline CDR1 and CDR2: MDHEN and SYDVKM. The full variable domain, with the rest looked up from reference TRBV28 and TRBJ2-5, is DVKVTQSSRYLVKRTGEKVFLECVQDMDHENMFWYRQDPGLGLRLIYFSYDVKMKEKGDIPEGYSVSREKKERFSLILESASTNQTSMYLCASSLQGFQETQYFGPGTRLLVL.

The chain combines TRBV7-9 with TRBJ2-1; TRBD1 agrees at 9 bases. CDR1 and CDR2 (germline): SEHNR, FQNEAQ (reference sequence). The CDR3 covers 16 residues. V lost 4 bases to trimming and J lost 4 bases; unmatched junction nucleotides: 8. Here the CDR3 DNA reads TGTGCCAGCAGCTCCCCCGGGACAGGGAGATACAATGAGCAGTTCTTC. Translating it yields CASSSPGTGRYNEQFF.

V is TRBV7-9 and J is TRBJ2-3, with 13 bases fitting TRBD2. This CDR3 comprises 18 residues. From germline, CDR1 is SEHNR and CDR2 FQNEAQ (reference sequence). Losses at the gene ends were 2 bases for V and 2 bases for J; bases not matched to a gene: 7. The CDR3 DNA reads TGTGCCAGCAGCTTAAACTTGACTAGCGGGGGGTACACAGATACGCAGTATTTT. Its translation: CASSLNLTSGGYTDTQYF. Complete variable domain (other parts from reference TRBV7-9 and TRBJ2-3): DTGVSQNPRHKITKRGQNVTFRCDPISEHNRLYWYRQTLGQGPEFLTYFQNEAQLEKSRLLSDRFSAERPKGSFSTLEIQRTEQGDSAMYLCASSLNLTSGGYTDTQYFGPGTRLTVL.

The rearrangement links TRBV25-1 to TRBJ1-6; D not resolved. Per the germline V gene, CDR1 is MGHDK and CDR2 is SYGVNS. CDR3 size: 13 residues. V was shortened by 0 bases and J by 7 bases, with 4 bases between the two germline ends. The CDR3 loop is CASSEYANSPLHF. In DNA form, the CDR3 reads TGTGCCAGCAGTGAATATGCGAATTCACCCCTCCACTTT.

The J gene is TRBJ1-4, the V gene TRBV4-2; a weak D match, TRBD1 (5 bases). Trimming left V 2 bases short and J 5 bases short, with 12 bases between. Germline CDR1 reads LGHNA; CDR2 reads YNFKEQ. The CDR3 contains 15 residues. This CDR3 reads CASSQTGTVNEKLFF. The CDR3 coding sequence is TGTGCCAGCAGCCAAACCGGGACCGTCAATGAAAAACTGTTTTTT.

The rearrangement uses TRBV4-2 and TRBJ1-2; D possibly corresponds to TRBD1 (6 bases). The V gene's germline CDR1 is LGHNA and CDR2 YNFKEQ. The germline V and J ends were trimmed by 3 bases and 7 bases, with 12 bases remaining between them. This CDR3 is 13 amino acids long. CDR3 region: CASSHRDKIGYTF. The CDR3 DNA is TGTGCCAGCAGCCACCGGGACAAGATTGGCTACACCTTC.

Here the CDR3 reads CASSPGATNEKLFF. The CDR3 coding sequence is TGTGCCAGTAGTCCCGGGGCAACTAATGAAAAACTGTTTTTT. V gene TRBV19 combines with J gene TRBJ1-4; D gene ambiguous. The CDR3 sequence is 14 residues long. V was cut by 5 bases and J by 0 bases, with 7 bases left in between. Germline CDR1 LNHDA, CDR2 SQIVND (reference sequence).

The rearrangement joins TRBV10-3 to TRBJ2-5; D possibly corresponds to TRBD2 (5 bases). V was clipped by 0 bases and J by 7 bases, with 9 bases between them. Germline loops: CDR1 ENHRY, CDR2 SYGVKD. There are 13 residues in the CDR3. CDR3 sequence: CAISESRAGTQYF. The CDR3 nucleotides are TGTGCCATCAGTGAGTCGCGGGCGGGGACCCAGTACTTC.

Note on this clone: A read error may produce the germline difference seen at one junction end. The genes are TRBV2 and TRBJ2-5; D unresolved. CDR3 length: 13 residues. Germline CDR1 reads SNHLY; CDR2 reads FYNNEI. The CDR3: CASSEDVQETQYF. Here the CDR3 DNA reads TGTGCCAGCAGCGAAGACGTTCAAGAGACCCAGTACTTC.